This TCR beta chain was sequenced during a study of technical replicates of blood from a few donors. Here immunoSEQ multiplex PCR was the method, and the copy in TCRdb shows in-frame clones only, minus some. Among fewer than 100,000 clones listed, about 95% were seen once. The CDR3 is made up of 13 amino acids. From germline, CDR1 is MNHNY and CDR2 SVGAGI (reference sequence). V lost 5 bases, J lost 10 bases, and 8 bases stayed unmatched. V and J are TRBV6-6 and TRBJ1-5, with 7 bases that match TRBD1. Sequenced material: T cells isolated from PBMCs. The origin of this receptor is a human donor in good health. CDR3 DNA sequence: TGTGCCAGCAGTGCCATCACAGGGGATCCCCAGCATTTT. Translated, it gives CASSAITGDPQHF.